A single sample gave rise to the 25 T cell receptor beta chains below, sequenced in a study of vaccination and CD4 T cells after COVID-19. The treatment denotes: roughly 10-day PBMC culture with coronavirus spike peptide pools or control peptides (ViraFEST assay). Sequencing of cultured CD4+ T cell DNA used the Oncomine TCR Beta short-read assay. MiXCR was run by TCRdb on the PCR reads, yielding one entry per CDR3 protein. Found here are some 14,000 distinct CDR3 sequences, 41% of them singletons; the top ten hold about 9%. Their target antigens are unknown. The sample was CD4+ T cells from blood, cultured in vitro, taken after SARS-CoV-2 vaccination. The origin of the receptors is a human donor who had recovered from COVID-19.

The V call is TRBV5-5, the J call TRBJ2-7; D may be TRBD1 (6 bases). The germline V gene encodes CDR1 SGHKS and CDR2 YYEKEE (reference sequence). V was shortened by 2 bases and J by 6 bases, with 9 bases between the two germline ends. CDR3 size: 12 residues. The CDR3 loop reads CASSFRGVEQYF. CDR3 in DNA: TGTGCCAGCAGCTTCAGGGGCGTCGAGCAGTACTTC.

The gene calls are TRBV6-1 and TRBJ2-1; 7 bases are shared with TRBD2. The CDR3 length is 16 residues. Unmatched junction bases numbered 15, after V lost 5 bases and J lost 8 bases. Germline V gene lookup returns CDR1 MNHNS and CDR2 SASEGT. This CDR3 reads CASSPSGAGPTDEQFF. The DNA for the CDR3 is TGTGCCAGCAGTCCCAGCGGGGCGGGGCCCACCGATGAGCAGTTCTTC.

The CDR3 region is CATSRDASGFSYEQYF. Written as DNA, the CDR3 is TGTGCCACCAGCAGAGACGCTAGCGGTTTCTCCTACGAGCAGTACTTC. The gene calls are TRBV15 and TRBJ2-7, with 7 bases lining up with TRBD2. V lost 0 bases to trimming and J lost 0 bases; unmatched junction nucleotides: 5. From germline, CDR1 is LNHNV and CDR2 YYDKDF (reference sequence). This CDR3 region has 16 residues.

The V gene is TRBV4-1, the J gene TRBJ1-3; D ambiguous. CDR3 size: 16 residues. The V gene lost 0 bases and the J gene lost 4 bases, with 13 bases spanning the gap. From germline, CDR1 is MGHRA and CDR2 YSYEKL. The CDR3, as DNA: TGCGCCAGCAGCCAAGAAAGGTCCTCCTACGGAAACACCATATATTTT. Translation gives CASSQERSSYGNTIYF.

In DNA form, the CDR3 reads TGTGCCAGTAGTACAGGACAGGGGGCGAACACTGAAGCTTTCTTT. It codes for CASSTGQGANTEAFF. This chain connects TRBV19 to TRBJ1-1; 11 bases align to TRBD1. CDR1 LNHDA and CDR2 SQIVND come from the germline V gene (reference sequence). The CDR3 covers 15 residues. With 4 bases clipped from V and 1 base from J, the junction kept 2 bases outside the gene matches.

This clonotype has only a few counts. The rearrangement uses TRBV27 and TRBJ2-1; 7 bases line up with TRBD1. The CDR3 runs 15 residues. V was clipped by 3 bases and J by 1 base; unmatched bases: 3. Germline V gives CDR1 MNHEY, CDR2 SMNVEV (reference sequence). In DNA, the CDR3 is TGTGCCAGCAGTTTTGACAGGGTATCCTACAATGAGCAGTTCTTC. Residues: CASSFDRVSYNEQFF.

CDR3 coding DNA: TGCAGTGCTAGAAAGGGACAGGGGGCCTACGAGCAGTACTTC. Protein product: CSARKGQGAYEQYF. The chain combines TRBV20-1 with TRBJ2-7; TRBD1 matches 11 bases. Germline V CDR1 and CDR2: DFQATT, SNEGSKA (reference sequence). The length of the CDR3 is 14 residues. V shed 2 bases and J 2 bases; nucleotides not matched to a gene: 2.

The chain employs TRBV19 and TRBJ1-3; D may be TRBD1 (5 bases). V was clipped by 5 bases and J by 0 bases, with 11 bases between them. The CDR3 is 15 amino acids. Germline V gene sequence: CDR1 LNHDA, CDR2 SQIVND (reference sequence). CDR3 sequence: CASSLQGLSGNTIYF. The CDR3 DNA sequence: TGTGCCAGTAGTCTGCAGGGCCTCTCTGGAAACACCATATATTTT.

The DNA for the CDR3 is TGTGCCAGCACCGGGACAATGAACACTGAAGCTTTCTTT. Amino acids: CASTGTMNTEAFF. The V call is TRBV25-1, the J call TRBJ1-1; possible D gene TRBD1, 6 bases. V lost 7 bases and J lost 0, with 9 bases in between. Germline V gene data show CDR1 as MGHDK and CDR2 as SYGVNS. This CDR3 is 13 amino acids long.

J is TRBJ2-7 and V is TRBV6-5; D ambiguous. Trimming took 1 base from V and 2 from J, leaving 9 bases between them. The CDR3 covers 14 residues. Germline CDR1 reads MNHEY; CDR2 reads SVGAGI. This CDR3 reads CASSYLGIPYEQYF. As DNA, the CDR3 is TGTGCCAGCAGTTACTTGGGGATTCCCTACGAGCAGTACTTC.

This clonotype was counted between two and nine times. The J gene is TRBJ2-7, the V gene TRBV7-9; D gene uncertain. V was shortened by 5 bases and J by 0 bases, with 11 bases between the two germline ends. This CDR3 is built from 14 residues. The germline gives CDR1 SEHNR, CDR2 FQNEAQ (reference sequence). CDR3 loop: CASSTELSSYEQYF. CDR3 nucleotides: TGTGCCAGCAGCACGGAGCTGAGCTCCTACGAGCAGTACTTC.

This rearrangement joins TRBV6-1 to TRBJ1-2, with 10 bases matching TRBD1. This CDR3 is 14 amino acids long. V lost 5 bases, J lost 5 bases, and 5 bases stayed unmatched. Per germline, CDR1 MNHNS and CDR2 SASEGT. The CDR3 is CASSTLGQGYGYTF. For the CDR3, the DNA is TGTGCCAGCAGTACCTTGGGACAGGGGTATGGCTACACCTTC.

The chain recombines TRBV7-2 with TRBJ2-7; TRBD1 matches at 12 bases. Unmatched junction bases numbered 6, after V lost 8 bases and J lost 4 bases. This CDR3 region has 14 residues. From germline, CDR1 is SGHTA and CDR2 FQGNSA. The CDR3 DNA sequence: TGTGCCAGCGGTCCGGGACAGGGGGCTTACGAGCAGTACTTC. Translated, it gives CASGPGQGAYEQYF.

This clonotype turned up a few times. The chain is built from TRBV6-1 and TRBJ2-7; a possible D gene is TRBD2 (7 bases). Germline V gene data show CDR1 as MNHNS and CDR2 as SASEGT. The CDR3 consists of 16 residues. V shed 7 bases and J shed 2 bases, with 21 bases lying between them. This CDR3 is CASTPGRGGWTYEQYF. The CDR3 coding sequence is TGTGCCAGCACCCCCGGTAGGGGGGGCTGGACCTACGAGCAGTACTTC.

A few counts support this clonotype. This sequence joins TRBV6-4 and TRBJ2-1; 11 nucleotides match TRBD1. V dropped 3 bases and J dropped 9; count of bases not matched to a gene: 4. Germline loops: CDR1 MRHNA, CDR2 SNTAGT. CDR3 length: 14 amino acids. CDR3 nucleotide sequence: TGTGCCAGCAGTGAAACAGGGACAGGGGGTGAGCAGTTCTTC. Its translation: CASSETGTGGEQFF.

The chain uses TRBV12-3 or TRBV12-4 and TRBJ2-7, with D uncertain. The CDR3 has 11 residues. Deletions cut 6 bases from V and 7 bases from J, with 10 bases between. CDR3 coding DNA: TGTGCCAGCAGATTGATTGGGGAGCAGTACTTC. Translated: CASRLIGEQYF.

J is TRBJ2-4 and V is TRBV7-2, with D possibly called TRBD1 or TRBD2 (6 bases each). The CDR3 covers 17 residues. V lost 6 bases, J lost 6 bases, and 24 bases lay in between. Germline values: CDR1 SGHTA, CDR2 FQGNSA. Here the CDR3 DNA reads TGTGCCAGCAGGTACGGCCCCGGGGGCGGTTCCTCAAACATTCAGTACTTC. Amino acids: CASRYGPGGGSSNIQYF.

The chain uses TRBV12-3 or TRBV12-4 and TRBJ2-7, with 10 positions matching TRBD2. V trimming: 8 bases; J trimming: 4 bases; junction bases outside the gene matches: 8. The CDR3 covers 14 residues. This chain's CDR3 is CASRTSGRGYEQYF. CDR3 nucleotides: TGTGCCAGCCGGACGAGCGGGAGGGGGTACGAGCAGTACTTC.

This chain links TRBV28 with TRBJ1-3; D unresolved. CDR3 length equals 12 residues. CDR1 and CDR2 (germline): MDHEN, SYDVKM. With 8 bases removed from V and 4 bases from J, the gap between germline ends came to 9 bases. The CDR3 bases are TGTGCCAGCTACGAACGGGGAAACACCATATATTTT. Translation: CASYERGNTIYF.

This rearrangement joins TRBV18 to TRBJ2-5; D ambiguous. The germline V gene encodes CDR1 KGHSH and CDR2 LQKENI. The ends were cut back, 3 bases at V and 1 base at J, with 6 bases in the middle. This CDR3 contains 13 residues. The CDR3 reads CASSPLIQETQYF. CDR3 nucleotide sequence: TGTGCCAGCTCACCCTTAATCCAAGAGACCCAGTACTTC.

The chain joins TRBV7-2 to TRBJ2-7, with unresolved D. CDR1 and CDR2 (germline): SGHTA, FQGNSA. V was shortened by 1 base and J by 4 bases, with 11 bases between the two germline ends. The CDR3 has 14 residues. The CDR3 is CASSLGGIRYEQYF. Here the CDR3 DNA reads TGTGCCAGCAGCTTAGGTGGTATTCGGTACGAGCAGTACTTC.

This sequence joins TRBV11-3 and TRBJ2-7; D gene unclear. The CDR3 extends over 12 amino acids. The germline gives CDR1 SGHNT, CDR2 YENEEA. Trimming shortened V by 5 bases and J by 3 bases, and 8 bases separated the two germline ends. The DNA for the CDR3 is TGTGCCAGCAGCCACAGTATCTACGAGCAGTACTTC. Translating it yields CASSHSIYEQYF.

This chain joins TRBV7-6 and TRBJ2-2; 7 bases agree with TRBD1. The V gene's germline CDR1 is SGHVS and CDR2 FNYEAQ. The CDR3 contains 17 residues. Trimming cost V 7 bases and J 0 bases; bases outside gene matches: 11. CDR3 bases: TGTGCCAGCATGCGAAAGCCAGGGGGTGCGAACACCGGGGAGCTGTTTTTT. It yields the protein CASMRKPGGANTGELFF.

The V call is TRBV7-2, the J call TRBJ1-1; D uncertain. Germline values: CDR1 SGHTA, CDR2 FQGNSA. The CDR3 has 14 residues. The ends were cut back, 0 bases at V and 0 bases at J, with 5 bases in the middle. For the CDR3, the DNA is TGTGCCAGCAGCTTAGCCGGTATGAACACTGAAGCTTTCTTT. Protein product: CASSLAGMNTEAFF. The full variable domain, in which reference TRBV7-2 and TRBJ1-1 provide the parts outside the CDR3, is GAGVSQSPSNKVTEKGKDVELRCDPISGHTALYWYRQSLGQGLEFLIYFQGNSAPDKSGLPSDRFSAERTGGSVSTLTIQRTQQEDSAVYLCASSLAGMNTEAFFGQGTRLTVV.

The rearrangement uses TRBV4-2 and TRBJ2-7; 7 bases fit TRBD2. The CDR3 runs 16 residues. V dropped 0 bases and J dropped 2; count of bases not matched to a gene: 7. Per the germline V gene, CDR1 is LGHNA and CDR2 is YNFKEQ. The CDR3 sequence: CASSQEGLAEPYEQYF. For the CDR3, the DNA is TGTGCCAGCAGCCAAGAAGGGCTAGCGGAGCCCTACGAGCAGTACTTC.